Below, 14 T cell receptor beta chains from the same sample are listed, as sequenced in a study of metastatic and nonmetastatic thyroid tumors (dated by TCRdb to the early 2020s). Before undergoing thyroid surgery, none of the patients had been given any kind of treatment. The library was generated by PCR. Sequenced using an Illumina HiSeq 4000. Using fastp trimming at Q25 and MiXCR clonotype assembly, TCRdb reanalyzed the public sequencing data and kept in-frame beta chains. This sample gives approximately 35,000 clones in total; over 15% of them show up just once. Together, the top ten hold roughly an eighth of the sample. Sequenced sample: blood. These receptor sequences come from a male donor with papillary thyroid cancer or a benign thyroid nodule (not recorded which). Some clones in this sample may be carry-over from other donors' samples.

This clone was seen more than once but under ten times. A much larger clone lies a single base off, so this may be a read error. The genes are TRBV4-2 and TRBJ2-3; D might be TRBD2 (6 bases). The CDR3 runs 16 residues. The germline V gene has CDR1 LGHNA and CDR2 YNFKEQ. Written as DNA, the CDR3 is TGTACCAGCAGCCAAGAGAGCGGTACGGGGGTGGATACGCAGTATTTT. This codes for CTSSQESGTGVDTQYF.

This clone rates as medium-sized. The chain employs TRBV6-2 or TRBV6-3 and TRBJ2-3; 7 nucleotides match TRBD2. CDR1 and CDR2 from the germline V gene are MNHEY and SVGEGT. The CDR3 consists of 16 residues. With V trimmed by 0 bases and J by 4 bases, 7 bases remained unmatched. The CDR3 nucleotides are TGTGCCAGCAGTTACTCCTTTACGGGGAGGGCAGATACGCAGTATTTT. This gives the protein CASSYSFTGRADTQYF.

This clone was counted a few times. The CDR3 DNA reads as TGTGCCAGCAGTTCAGCCGGGAACACTGAAGCTTTCTTT. It codes for CASSSAGNTEAFF. V and J are TRBV28 and TRBJ1-1, with no clear D. This CDR3 region has 13 residues. Germline V gene lookup returns CDR1 MDHEN and CDR2 SYDVKM. The ends were cut back, 4 bases at V and 1 base at J, with 7 bases in the middle.

A remark on this clone: A junction end diverges from the germline sequence, so it may reflect a read error. V usage is TRBV6-6 and J usage is TRBJ1-3, with D perhaps TRBD1 (6 bases). Per germline, CDR1 MNHNY and CDR2 SVGAGI (reference sequence). The CDR3 sequence is 15 residues long. The CDR3, as DNA: TGTGCCAGCATTTACTCTGGGGGCTCCCCTGACACCATATATTTT. Protein: CASIYSGGSPDTIYF.

This clone was seen ten or more times. The rearrangement joins TRBV25-1 to TRBJ1-1; D gene uncertain. CDR1 and CDR2 (germline): MGHDK, SYGVNS. This CDR3 is built from 14 residues. V lost 2 bases, J lost 1 base, and 8 bases lay in between. DNA for the CDR3: TGTGCCAGCAGTGAACGGCTCGGGAACACTGAAGCTTTCTTT. Translated, it gives CASSERLGNTEAFF.

This clone appeared many times. This chain joins TRBV14 and TRBJ1-6; D may be TRBD1 (5 bases). This CDR3 contains 15 residues. The germline V gene has CDR1 SGHDN and CDR2 FVKESK. With 2 bases removed from V and 4 bases from J, the gap between germline ends came to 9 bases. The CDR3 protein is CASSQQGWYNSPLHF. Written as DNA, the CDR3 is TGTGCCAGCAGCCAACAGGGCTGGTATAATTCACCCCTCCACTTT.

In its sample, this clone ranks as medium-sized. The CDR3 protein is CASSFGGARGAGELFF. The CDR3 DNA is TGTGCCAGCAGTTTCGGGGGGGCGCGTGGGGCCGGGGAGCTGTTTTTT. V usage is TRBV28 and J usage is TRBJ2-2; 8 nucleotides line up with TRBD2. Unmatched junction bases numbered 9, after V lost 3 bases and J lost 6 bases. Germline CDR1 reads MDHEN; CDR2 reads SYDVKM. The CDR3 has 16 residues.

This clone was seen many times. The chain recombines TRBV7-2 with TRBJ2-7; TRBD1 agrees at 8 bases. Germline-derived CDR1 and CDR2 are SGHTA and FQGNSA. The J segment lost 3 bases and the V segment lost 4 bases, leaving 5 bases of the junction unmatched. CDR3 length: 14 residues. The CDR3 loop is CASSYQQGGYEQYF. DNA for the CDR3: TGTGCCAGCAGCTACCAACAGGGGGGCTACGAGCAGTACTTC.

In its sample, this clone was seen a few times. This may stem from a read error, because a much larger clone lies one nucleotide away. The J gene is TRBJ1-2, the V gene TRBV29-1; D is perhaps TRBD1 (5 bases). The CDR3 totals 12 residues. V was shortened by 6 bases and J by 7 bases, with 15 bases between the two germline ends. The germline CDR1 and CDR2 sequences are SQVTM and ANQGSEA. CDR3 amino acids: CSVGTGRSGYTF. CDR3 coding DNA: TGCAGCGTCGGGACCGGACGGAGTGGCTACACCTTC.

V gene TRBV5-1 combines with J gene TRBJ2-7; no firm D call. Germline V CDR1 and CDR2: SGHRS, YFSETQ. The CDR3 runs 12 residues. Trimming left V 1 base short and J 5 bases short, with 7 bases between. CDR3 sequence: CASSLTPHEQYF. As DNA, the CDR3 is TGCGCCAGCAGCTTGACCCCCCACGAGCAGTACTTC.

This clone has a count of ten or more. The chain employs TRBV20-1 and TRBJ2-5; 8 nucleotides agree with TRBD1. CDR1 is DFQATT and CDR2 is SNEGSKA in the germline V gene (reference sequence). The CDR3 extends over 13 amino acids. The trim removed 5 bases at V and 4 bases at J, leaving 6 bases unmatched. The CDR3 loop is CSAPRTGRETQYF. The CDR3 DNA sequence: TGCAGTGCTCCACGGACAGGGAGAGAGACCCAGTACTTC.

This clone has a count of ten or more. A read error may be the cause here, since a much bigger clone is one base away. This same CDR3 is encoded by further DNA sequences in the sample. The chain uses TRBV10-1 and TRBJ2-3, with 7 positions matching TRBD2. The CDR3 is 16 amino acids. V was clipped by 10 bases and J by 1 base; unmatched bases: 14. The germline V gene has CDR1 WNHNN and CDR2 SYGVQD (reference sequence). Here the CDR3 DNA reads TGCGCCAACCCCTCTGGGGGAGGGGCTCGCACAGATACGCAGTATTTT. The encoded protein is CANPSGGGARTDTQYF.

This clone was detected only once. This chain uses TRBV11-2 with TRBJ2-3; weak D call: TRBD1 (5 bases). The CDR3 runs to 16 residues. Germline V gene sequence: CDR1 SGHAT, CDR2 FQNNGV. Trimming stripped 2 bases from V and 6 bases from J, with 18 bases between. The CDR3 spells CASSLLMLGKGDTQYF. CDR3 sequence (DNA): TGTGCCAGCAGCTTACTGATGCTGGGGAAGGGGGATACGCAGTATTTT.

At least ten counts were recorded for this clone. V is TRBV6-2 or TRBV6-3 and J is TRBJ1-5, with 12 bases identical to TRBD1. V lost 6 bases and J lost 3; bases outside the gene matches: 6. The CDR3 contains 16 residues. CDR1 is MNHEY, CDR2 SVGEGT, per germline. CDR3 amino acids: CASRGDRGLHNQPQHF. Here the CDR3 DNA reads TGTGCCAGCAGGGGGGACAGGGGGCTCCACAATCAGCCCCAGCATTTT.